This T cell receptor (beta chain) was identified in a study of blood T cell repertoires in COVID-19. Sequencing used immunoSEQ multiplex PCR; TCRdb keeps in-frame clones, though not all of them. The sample shows some 220,000 clones, around four fifths of them seen only once. Per germline, CDR1 KGHSH and CDR2 LQKENI. With V trimmed by 6 bases and J by 10 bases, 6 bases remained unmatched. The CDR3 has 14 residues. The source material was peripheral blood. The chain is built from TRBV18 and TRBJ1-6; 10 nucleotides align to TRBD1. The receptor was derived from a woman in her sixties or seventies with COVID-19, enrolled during active disease. CDR3 sequence: CASSRGTGESPLHF. CDR3 sequence (DNA): TGTGCCAGCTCCCGTGGGACAGGGGAATCACCCCTCCACTTT.